One and the same sample provided the 28 T cell receptor beta chains below, sequenced in a study of tissue T cells after allogeneic stem cell transplantation. Clones were sequenced by immunoSEQ multiplex PCR, and TCRdb holds only the in-frame ones, with some missing. The table shows 35,000 to 50,000 clones, with more than 90% occurring only once. The source was blood, collected before transplantation. The receptors were gathered from a woman between 40 and 69 years old who later had graft-versus-host disease after an allogeneic stem cell transplant.

The J gene is TRBJ2-1, the V gene TRBV7-8, with D possibly being TRBD2 (5 bases). Trimming removed 1 base at V and 6 bases at J, with 10 bases between. The germline V gene has CDR1 SGHVS and CDR2 FQNEAQ. The CDR3 extends over 14 amino acids. The CDR3 loop reads CASSLVVRGNEQFF. DNA of the CDR3: TGTGCCAGCAGCTTAGTGGTCCGGGGCAATGAGCAGTTCTTC.

The chain recombines TRBV12-3 or TRBV12-4 with TRBJ1-2; no clear D gene. The CDR3 consists of 13 residues. V was trimmed by 6 bases and J by 0 bases, leaving 8 bases between them. CDR3 in amino acids: CASSPPANYGYTF. The CDR3 DNA sequence: TGTGCCAGCAGCCCCCCGGCTAACTATGGCTACACCTTC.

The chain is built from TRBV7-2 and TRBJ2-3, with TRBD2 as a possible D gene (5 bases). The CDR3 is 18 residues long. Germline CDR1 and CDR2: SGHTA and FQGNSA. V lost 0 bases and J 0 bases, leaving 16 bases between the germline ends. DNA of the CDR3: TGTGCCAGCAGCTTAGCCGCGGTAGGAGCGGCAAGCACAGATACGCAGTATTTT. It yields the protein CASSLAAVGAASTDTQYF.

Worth noting for this clone: The sample contains more than one DNA sequence encoding this CDR3. V gene TRBV2 combines with J gene TRBJ2-7, with D perhaps TRBD1 (5 bases). CDR3 length: 13 amino acids. Germline lookup yields CDR1 SNHLY and CDR2 FYNNEI. V dropped 8 bases and J dropped 2 bases, with 13 bases sitting between them. CDR3 sequence reads: CASGQLGPYEQYF. The CDR3 DNA follows: TGTGCCAGCGGCCAACTGGGGCCCTACGAGCAGTACTTC.

The V gene is TRBV6-5, the J gene TRBJ1-5; the match to TRBD1 covers 7 bases. In germline, CDR1 is MNHEY, CDR2 SVGAGI. CDR3 length: 15 residues. Losses at the gene ends were 5 bases for V and 3 bases for J; bases not matched to a gene: 7. This chain's CDR3 is CASSRTGTDNQPQHF. The CDR3 DNA reads as TGTGCCAGCAGTCGTACCGGGACAGACAATCAGCCCCAGCATTTT.

This rearrangement joins TRBV6-2 or TRBV6-3 to TRBJ1-2; D ambiguous. The CDR3 runs 13 residues. V lost 2 bases and J 4 bases, leaving 8 bases between the germline ends. CDR1 is MNHEY and CDR2 is SVGEGT in the germline V gene. The CDR3, as DNA: TGTGCCAGCAGTTACGGGCAGAGCTATGGCTACACCTTC. Amino acid sequence: CASSYGQSYGYTF.

The chain is built from TRBV9 and TRBJ1-2; 9 bases align to TRBD1. This CDR3 spans 15 amino acids. In germline, CDR1 is SGDLS, CDR2 YYNGEE. V dropped 0 bases and J dropped 8; count of bases not matched to a gene: 8. CDR3: CASSVDTGGWEGYTF. In DNA, the CDR3 is TGTGCCAGCAGCGTAGATACAGGGGGCTGGGAGGGCTACACCTTC.

The J gene is TRBJ2-7, the V gene TRBV25-1; D not resolved. Germline V gene sequence: CDR1 MGHDK, CDR2 SYGVNS. This CDR3 comprises 14 residues. Trimming took off 1 base at V and 2 bases at J, with 9 bases between the two ends. The CDR3 DNA reads TGTGCCAGCAGTGAATTTTACAGACCCTACGAGCAGTACTTC. This sequence encodes CASSEFYRPYEQYF.

This chain links TRBV3-1 (or the pseudogene TRBV3-2) with TRBJ1-4, with D maybe TRBD1 (6 bases). In germline, CDR1 is LGHDT, CDR2 YNNKEL (reference sequence). The CDR3 sequence is 16 residues long. Trimming took 1 base from V and 7 from J, leaving 16 bases between them. The CDR3 loop reads CASSQARTVRIEKLFF. The CDR3, as DNA: TGTGCCAGCAGCCAAGCGAGGACAGTTAGAATTGAAAAACTGTTTTTT.

V is TRBV6-5 and J is TRBJ2-7; TRBD1 might be the D (6 bases). With 6 bases removed from V and 5 bases from J, the gap between germline ends came to 20 bases. The CDR3 spans 15 residues. The V gene's germline CDR1 is MNHEY and CDR2 SVGAGI. The CDR3 loop is CASRKSTGFINEQYF. The CDR3 DNA reads TGTGCCAGCAGGAAATCTACAGGGTTCATCAACGAGCAGTACTTC.

V gene TRBV7-9 combines with J gene TRBJ1-1; a possible D gene is TRBD1 (5 bases). The V gene's germline CDR1 is SEHNR and CDR2 FQNEAQ (reference sequence). Trimming left V 6 bases short and J 4 bases short, with 12 bases between. The CDR3 is 13 amino acids. The chain's CDR3 is CASSSRQLTEAFF. CDR3 nucleotide sequence: TGTGCCAGCAGTTCACGACAGCTCACTGAAGCTTTCTTT. The whole variable domain, remainder taken from reference TRBV7-9 and TRBJ1-1, is DTGVSQNPRHKITKRGQNVTFRCDPISEHNRLYWYRQTLGQGPEFLTYFQNEAQLEKSRLLSDRFSAERPKGSFSTLEIQRTEQGDSAMYLCASSSRQLTEAFFGQGTRLTVV.

J is TRBJ2-7 and V is TRBV9; a weak D match, TRBD1 (5 bases). Trimming took off 0 bases at V and 2 bases at J, with 9 bases between the two ends. CDR1 is SGDLS, CDR2 YYNGEE, per germline. The CDR3 is 14 residues long. CDR3 in amino acids: CASSVEPGTYEQYF. The CDR3 DNA follows: TGTGCCAGCAGCGTAGAGCCAGGGACCTACGAGCAGTACTTC.

The chain carries TRBV6-1 and TRBJ2-1; D is undetermined. The germline V gene has CDR1 MNHNS and CDR2 SASEGT. The CDR3 is 13 residues long. Trimming removed 1 base at V and 3 bases at J, with 4 bases between. As DNA, the CDR3 is TGTGCCAGCAGTGAAGGCAACTACAATGAGCAGTTCTTC. Protein product: CASSEGNYNEQFF.

The chain recombines TRBV29-1 with TRBJ2-3; weak D call: TRBD1 (6 bases). CDR1 and CDR2 from the germline V gene are SQVTM and ANQGSEA. The CDR3 runs 12 residues. Trimming removed 6 bases from V and 0 bases from J, with 7 bases in between. The DNA of the CDR3 is TGCAGCGTGGGGACAAGCACAGATACGCAGTATTTT. Protein: CSVGTSTDTQYF.

The gene calls are TRBV27 and TRBJ2-3, with D possibly TRBD1 on 6 matching bases. V shed 2 bases and J shed 14 bases, with 17 bases lying between them. Germline-derived CDR1 and CDR2 are MNHEY and SMNVEV (reference sequence). The CDR3 spans 13 residues. The CDR3 here is CASSLGRGTMWYF. In nucleotides, the CDR3 is TGTGCCAGCAGTTTAGGCAGGGGTACCATGTGGTATTTT.

V is TRBV4-2 and J is TRBJ1-6; D gene unclear. The germline CDR1 and CDR2 sequences are LGHNA and YNFKEQ. The CDR3 runs to 16 residues. Trimming stripped 1 base from V and 6 bases from J, with 13 bases between. DNA for the CDR3: TGTGCCAGCAGCCAAGCTGGACTCGGAGGTAATTCACCCCTCCACTTT. It yields the protein CASSQAGLGGNSPLHF.

The V gene is TRBV5-8, the J gene TRBJ2-3; TRBD2 might be the D (5 bases). Germline lookup yields CDR1 SGHTS and CDR2 YDEGEE. The CDR3 is 13 amino acids. Trimming took off 1 base at V and 10 bases at J, with 13 bases between the two ends. CDR3 sequence reads: CASSLRGLKAQYF. In nucleotides, the CDR3 is TGTGCCAGCAGCTTGCGAGGGTTGAAGGCGCAGTATTTT.

The chain joins TRBV19 to TRBJ2-1; maybe TRBD2 (5 bases). This CDR3 has 14 amino acids. CDR1 and CDR2 (germline): LNHDA, SQIVND (reference sequence). Trimming took 4 bases from V and 7 from J, leaving 14 bases between them. In DNA, the CDR3 is TGTGCCAGTAGTACACCCTACGGGGTTAATGAGCAGTTCTTC. Residues: CASSTPYGVNEQFF.

This clone has only one observation. The chain employs TRBV14 and TRBJ2-3; TRBD2 matches 10 bases. V was pared by 0 bases and J by 4 bases, with 1 base of the junction left unmatched. Germline CDR1 and CDR2: SGHDN and FVKESK. The CDR3 spans 15 residues. The CDR3, as DNA: TGTGCCAGCAGCCAAGAGGGACTAGCGTCAGATACGCAGTATTTT. This codes for CASSQEGLASDTQYF.

The rearrangement uses TRBV4-1 and TRBJ2-2, with 7 bases identical to TRBD2. Germline V gene data show CDR1 as MGHRA and CDR2 as YSYEKL. CDR3 length: 16 residues. Unmatched junction bases numbered 9, after V lost 1 base and J lost 7 bases. The CDR3 is CASSQVIPGGIGELFF. Here the CDR3 DNA reads TGCGCCAGCAGCCAAGTCATTCCGGGGGGTATCGGGGAGCTGTTTTTT.

This chain joins TRBV19 and TRBJ2-1, with TRBD2 matching 10 bases. In germline, CDR1 is LNHDA, CDR2 SQIVND (reference sequence). The CDR3 totals 14 residues. V lost 3 bases and J lost 6; bases outside the gene matches: 2. The CDR3 region has the DNA TGTGCCAGTAGTATGTTAGCGGGAGGCAATGAGCAGTTCTTC. Translation: CASSMLAGGNEQFF.

The gene calls are TRBV6-2 or TRBV6-3 and TRBJ1-1; D is perhaps TRBD1 (5 bases). The CDR3 has 10 residues. Germline assignment: CDR1 MNHEY and CDR2 SVGEGT. Trimming pared 2 bases from V and 10 bases from J, leaving 5 bases between. As DNA, the CDR3 is TGTGCCAGCAGTTACGGGGGAGCTTTCTTT. Protein product: CASSYGGAFF.

The chain joins TRBV6-2 or TRBV6-3 to TRBJ2-7, with 9 bases matching TRBD2. Germline V CDR1 and CDR2: MNHEY, SVGEGT. J was trimmed by 2 bases and V by 6 bases; bases with no gene match: 14. This CDR3 comprises 17 residues. The chain's CDR3 is CASSQHWSGRNTYEQYF. The DNA for the CDR3 is TGTGCCAGCAGCCAGCATTGGAGCGGGAGGAATACCTACGAGCAGTACTTC.

The chain carries TRBV28 and TRBJ2-2, with 8 bases fitting TRBD2. The CDR3 contains 15 residues. Germline CDR1 reads MDHEN; CDR2 reads SYDVKM. V gave up 7 bases and J gave up 1 base; unmatched junction bases: 5. The CDR3 nucleotides are TGTGCCAGCAAGACGGGAGGGATGAACACCGGGGAGCTGTTTTTT. As protein: CASKTGGMNTGELFF.

V is TRBV28 and J is TRBJ1-4, with no clear D. The CDR3 length is 14 residues. Trimming removed 6 bases at V and 8 bases at J, with 16 bases between. The germline V gene has CDR1 MDHEN and CDR2 SYDVKM. CDR3 bases: TGTGCCAGCAGGGACCGGACGCAAGGGGAAAAACTGTTTTTT. Translation: CASRDRTQGEKLFF.

This chain connects TRBV28 to TRBJ1-1, with 7 positions matching TRBD1. Germline V lookup: CDR1 MDHEN, CDR2 SYDVKM. J lost 4 bases, V lost 5 bases, and 7 bases had no gene match. The CDR3 length is 14 residues. The CDR3 sequence is CASSRPTGFTEAFF. The CDR3 bases are TGTGCCAGCAGTCGCCCGACAGGGTTCACTGAAGCTTTCTTT.

This chain links TRBV27 with TRBJ2-7; 8 bases are shared with TRBD2. J gave up 7 bases and V 7 bases, and 3 bases lay outside the gene matches. CDR3 length: 11 residues. CDR1 is MNHEY and CDR2 is SMNVEV in the germline V gene (reference sequence). CDR3 in amino acids: CASNGGGEQYF. DNA of the CDR3: TGTGCCAGCAACGGCGGGGGGGAGCAGTACTTC.

V usage is TRBV11-3 and J usage is TRBJ2-3; the D is unclear. Germline CDR1 SGHNT, CDR2 YENEEA. Trimming stripped 5 bases from V and 1 base from J, with 13 bases between. This CDR3 comprises 15 residues. CDR3 DNA sequence: TGTGCCAGCAGCAAGGGCCGACAAGGCACAGATACGCAGTATTTT. As protein: CASSKGRQGTDTQYF.